The clone carrying this T cell receptor beta chain was detected only once. TCRdb's copy holds only in-frame clones and misses some; the assay was immunoSEQ multiplex PCR. The table records about 680,000 clones, approximately 88% of them present only once. Sample treatment: 15 to 20 received Ad26.COV2.S at low or high dose, single or two shots; 5 received placebo; per-sample allocation not given. The investigators took samples on day 63 after the first vaccine or placebo injection. The shot given was an Ad26 vector that makes Wuhan-strain SARS-CoV-2 spike. V gave up 2 bases and J gave up 7 bases, with 8 bases separating them. The CDR3 is 13 amino acids. The data derive from a study of Ad26.COV2.S vaccination and SARS-CoV-2 variants. Study background: COV1001, an Ad26.COV2.S trial, supplied this vaccine-arm donor.

This TCR came from a person aged 18-65 years who received the Ad26.COV2.S COVID-19 vaccine or a placebo. Sequences were derived from peripheral blood, sampled in a trial of Ad26.COV2.S vaccine versus placebo. The gene calls are TRBV12-3 or TRBV12-4 and TRBJ2-2; possibly TRBD1 for D (5 bases). The CDR3 reads CASSLQGGGELFF. In DNA form, the CDR3 reads TGTGCCAGCAGTTTACAGGGCGGCGGGGAGCTGTTTTTT.